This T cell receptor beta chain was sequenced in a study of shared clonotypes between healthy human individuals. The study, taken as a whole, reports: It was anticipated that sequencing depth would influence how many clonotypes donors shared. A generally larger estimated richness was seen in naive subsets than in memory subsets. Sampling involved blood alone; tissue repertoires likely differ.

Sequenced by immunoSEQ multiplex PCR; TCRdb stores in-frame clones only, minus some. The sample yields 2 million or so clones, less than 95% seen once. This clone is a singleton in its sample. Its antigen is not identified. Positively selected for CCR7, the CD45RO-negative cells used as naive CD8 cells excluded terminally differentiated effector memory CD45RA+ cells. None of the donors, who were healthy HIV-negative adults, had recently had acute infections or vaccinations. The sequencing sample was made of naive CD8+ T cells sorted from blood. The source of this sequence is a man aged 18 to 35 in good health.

Here the CDR3 reads CASRLGTAGYTF. The CDR3 bases are TGTGCCAGCCGCTTAGGGACCGCTGGCTACACCTTC. The chain uses TRBV25-1 and TRBJ1-2; perhaps TRBD1 as D (5 bases). CDR3 length equals 12 residues. Germline values: CDR1 MGHDK, CDR2 SYGVNS. Deletions cut 8 bases from V and 7 bases from J, with 14 bases between.